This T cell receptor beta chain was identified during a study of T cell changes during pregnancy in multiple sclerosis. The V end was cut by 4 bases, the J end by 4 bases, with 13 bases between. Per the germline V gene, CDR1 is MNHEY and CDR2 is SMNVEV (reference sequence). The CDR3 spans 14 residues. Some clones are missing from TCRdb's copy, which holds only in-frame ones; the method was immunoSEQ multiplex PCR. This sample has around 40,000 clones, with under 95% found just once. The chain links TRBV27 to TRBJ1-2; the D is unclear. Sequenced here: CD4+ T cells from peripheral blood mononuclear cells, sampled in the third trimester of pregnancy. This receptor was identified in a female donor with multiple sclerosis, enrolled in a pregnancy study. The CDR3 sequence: CASSSGESFYGYTF. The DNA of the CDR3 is TGTGCCAGCAGTTCTGGGGAGTCCTTCTATGGCTACACCTTC.